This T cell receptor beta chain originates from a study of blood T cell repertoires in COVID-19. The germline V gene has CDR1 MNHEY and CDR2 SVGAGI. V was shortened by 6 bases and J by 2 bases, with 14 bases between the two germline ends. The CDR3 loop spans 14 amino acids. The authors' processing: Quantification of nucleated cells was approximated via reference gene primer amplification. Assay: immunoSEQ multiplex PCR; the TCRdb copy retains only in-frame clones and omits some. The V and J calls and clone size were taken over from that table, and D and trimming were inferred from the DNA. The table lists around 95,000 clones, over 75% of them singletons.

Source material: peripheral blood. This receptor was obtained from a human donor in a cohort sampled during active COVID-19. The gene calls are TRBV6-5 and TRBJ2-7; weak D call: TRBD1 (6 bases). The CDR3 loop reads CASRVTGLPYEQYF. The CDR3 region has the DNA TGTGCCAGCAGGGTCACAGGGCTCCCCTACGAGCAGTACTTC.